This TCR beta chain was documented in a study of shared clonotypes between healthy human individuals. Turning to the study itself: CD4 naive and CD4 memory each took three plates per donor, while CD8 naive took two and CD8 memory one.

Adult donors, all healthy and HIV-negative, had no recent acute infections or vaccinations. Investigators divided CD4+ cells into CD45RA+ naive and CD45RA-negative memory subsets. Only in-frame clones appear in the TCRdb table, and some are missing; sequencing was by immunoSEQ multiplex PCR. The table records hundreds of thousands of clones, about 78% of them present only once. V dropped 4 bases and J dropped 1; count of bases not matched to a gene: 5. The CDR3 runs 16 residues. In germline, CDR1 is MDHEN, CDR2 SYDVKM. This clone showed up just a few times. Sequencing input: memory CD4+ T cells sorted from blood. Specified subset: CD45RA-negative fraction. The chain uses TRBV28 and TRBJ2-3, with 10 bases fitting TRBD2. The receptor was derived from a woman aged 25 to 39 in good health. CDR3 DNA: TGTGCCAGCAGTTCCGCCCTAGCGGGAGGCACAGATACGCAGTATTTT. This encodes CASSSALAGGTDTQYF.